This T cell receptor beta chain originates from a study of control samples from healthy donors and cancer patients. With V trimmed by 4 bases and J by 6 bases, 2 bases remained unmatched. CDR1 and CDR2 (germline): LGHNA, YNFKEQ. The CDR3 totals 14 residues. Clones were read by immunoSEQ multiplex PCR, and TCRdb kept only the in-frame ones, dropping some. The sample lists about 120,000 clones; 80% to 90% were seen once. This receptor was obtained from a woman between 50 and 59 years old with colorectal cancer. The genes are TRBV4-2 and TRBJ2-3; TRBD1 matches 12 bases. Specimen: PBMCs. The CDR3 reads CASSRDRGQDTQYF. In DNA, the CDR3 is TGTGCCAGCAGCCGGGACAGGGGGCAGGATACGCAGTATTTT.